The entry below gives a single T cell receptor beta chain sequence along with its context. In the original workflow: Amplification with reference gene primers provided the estimates of nucleated cell counts. The protocol was immunoSEQ multiplex PCR, while the TCRdb copy is restricted to in-frame clones and leaves out a portion. The V and J calls and the clone size are those of that table, but D and trimming were determined from the DNA. The table lists some 120,000 clones, 85% to 90% of them singletons, with 1.5% in the top ten. The data were taken from a study of blood T cell repertoires in COVID-19. As for the study in general: The United States, Italy and Spain supplied acute and convalescent COVID-19 samples. T cells, B-cell-depleted T cells, or PBMCs supplied cDNA or gDNA.

V shed 4 bases and J 3 bases; nucleotides not matched to a gene: 10. The CDR3 is 19 amino acids. Germline V lookup: CDR1 SGHRS, CDR2 YFSETQ. Sequencing was performed on peripheral blood. This chain links TRBV5-1 with TRBJ2-1; 16 bases fit TRBD2. The sequence was collected from a human donor in a cohort sampled during active COVID-19. The CDR3 DNA reads as TGCGCCAGCAGCCCGACCGGGACTAGCGGGGGGGGAAACTACAATGAGCAGTTCTTC. Encoded protein: CASSPTGTSGGGNYNEQFF.